This entry concerns a single TCR beta chain. The assay was immunoSEQ multiplex PCR, and TCRdb's table has in-frame clones only and misses some. The repertoire holds 120,000 or so clones, with 79% as singletons. The data are from a study of blood T cell repertoires in COVID-19. About the study: T cells, B-cell-depleted T cells, or PBMCs provided the cDNA or gDNA that served as material.

With 0 bases clipped from V and 3 bases from J, the junction kept 0 bases outside the gene matches. CDR3 length: 15 amino acids. Germline lookup yields CDR1 SGHRS and CDR2 YFSETQ. The chain links TRBV5-1 to TRBJ1-5, with 10 bases that match TRBD1. The receptor was derived from a man between 35 and 55 years old with active or convalescent COVID-19. The sample was peripheral blood. The CDR3 spells CASSLGQGANQPQHF. The CDR3 nucleotides are TGCGCCAGCAGCTTGGGACAGGGGGCCAATCAGCCCCAGCATTTT.